This TCR beta chain was found in a study of Graves' ophthalmopathy and Graves' hyperthyroidism. Germline V CDR1 and CDR2: SNHLY, FYNNEI. With 5 bases clipped from V and 5 bases from J, the junction kept 5 bases outside the gene matches. This CDR3 contains 14 residues. Amplified TCR beta CDR3 regions were obtained using RNA transcripts as template. The library came from an HTBI-primed first-round RT-PCR and a second-round multiplex PCR. TCRdb reprocessed the multiplex PCR reads via MiXCR and lists one record per CDR3 protein. The table includes around 520,000 distinct CDR3 sequences, just under 40% detected once.

The sequence was obtained from an adult man with Graves' hyperthyroidism. Sequences were obtained from peripheral blood or thyroid tissue (not recorded which). This rearrangement joins TRBV2 to TRBJ2-2; TRBD1 matches 7 bases. DNA for the CDR3: TGTGCCAGCAGTTCTCCACAGGGGACCGGGGAGCTGTTTTTT. It encodes CASSSPQGTGELFF.